These 25 T cell receptor beta chains share one sample of origin, sequenced in a study of T-cell reconstitution after alpha-beta-depleted transplantation in children. As it was prepared, the TCRbeta library received unique molecular identifiers. TCRdb itself ran the PCR reads through MiXCR, one entry per CDR3 protein. The sample records about 540,000 distinct CDR3 sequences, approximately 16% being singletons. The starting material was PBMCs from the stem cell graft donor, obtained from the stem cell graft. These receptors came from a human donor who donated a stem cell graft to a child with acute lymphoblastic leukemia.

This clonotype was seen a few times. The chain links TRBV11-2 to TRBJ2-3; tentatively, D is TRBD2 (6 bases). V lost 5 bases, J lost 13 bases, and 19 bases lay in between. The CDR3 has 13 amino acids. Germline-derived CDR1 and CDR2 are SGHAT and FQNNGV. CDR3 residues: CASSPQWRVGKYF. The CDR3 DNA is TGTGCCAGCAGCCCCCAATGGAGGGTAGGGAAGTATTTT.

This clonotype showed up just a few times. The chain recombines TRBV5-1 with TRBJ1-4, with D perhaps TRBD1 (6 bases). This CDR3 spans 14 amino acids. Trimming took 1 base from V and 12 from J, leaving 16 bases between them. Per germline, CDR1 SGHRS and CDR2 YFSETQ. The CDR3 region is CASSLSPGAAELFF. CDR3 DNA: TGCGCCAGCAGCTTGTCGCCAGGGGCCGCAGAACTGTTTTTT.

The chain joins TRBV20-1 to TRBJ2-2; D perhaps matches TRBD2 (6 bases). This CDR3 is built from 16 residues. V was trimmed by 0 bases and J by 2 bases, leaving 13 bases between them. Germline V gene data show CDR1 as DFQATT and CDR2 as SNEGSKA (reference sequence). The CDR3 sequence is CSARDRETLNTGELFF. The CDR3 DNA follows: TGCAGTGCTAGAGATCGGGAGACTCTTAACACCGGGGAGCTGTTTTTT.

The V and J genes are TRBV5-1 and TRBJ1-4, with TRBD1 matching 7 bases. Germline assignment: CDR1 SGHRS and CDR2 YFSETQ. V lost 4 bases and J lost 7; bases outside the gene matches: 7. This CDR3 contains 14 residues. CDR3 sequence reads: CASSRQGYGEKLFF. The CDR3 DNA sequence: TGCGCCAGCAGCAGACAGGGCTATGGTGAAAAACTGTTTTTT.

This clonotype was seen a few times. The chain employs TRBV6-1 and TRBJ2-1; D gene ambiguous. Trimming removed 3 bases from V and 6 bases from J, with 15 bases in between. The CDR3 totals 15 residues. Germline lookup yields CDR1 MNHNS and CDR2 SASEGT. The CDR3 region is CASSEPPENANEQFF. The CDR3 DNA reads TGTGCCAGCAGTGAGCCACCCGAGAACGCCAATGAGCAGTTCTTC.

The genes are TRBV7-9 and TRBJ2-7, with 8 bases identical to TRBD2. CDR1 and CDR2 from the germline V gene are SEHNR and FQNEAQ (reference sequence). J lost 7 bases, V lost 2 bases, and 7 bases had no gene match. CDR3 size: 14 residues. The CDR3 DNA follows: TGTGCCAGCAGCTTAACCAGCGGGAGTGAAGAGCAGTACTTC. Amino acids: CASSLTSGSEEQYF.

The chain employs TRBV29-1 and TRBJ1-2, with a possible D match to TRBD1 (5 bases). The CDR3 sequence is 12 residues long. V gave up 8 bases and J gave up 7 bases, with 17 bases separating them. Germline values: CDR1 SQVTM, CDR2 ANQGSEA. The DNA of the CDR3 is TGCAGCCCCAACCCGGGACTCAGTGGCTACACCTTC. Amino acids: CSPNPGLSGYTF.

This clonotype was seen a few times. J is TRBJ2-4 and V is TRBV25-1; a possible D gene is TRBD1 (6 bases). CDR1 MGHDK and CDR2 SYGVNS come from the germline V gene. Deletions cut 0 bases from V and 5 bases from J, with 8 bases between. This CDR3 is built from 14 residues. The CDR3 DNA reads as TGTGCCAGCAGTGAATACAGGGGACAAAACATTCAGTACTTC. Its protein product is CASSEYRGQNIQYF.

The V call is TRBV5-1, the J call TRBJ2-3; 7 bases match TRBD2. Per the germline V gene, CDR1 is SGHRS and CDR2 is YFSETQ. The trim removed 5 bases at V and 2 bases at J, leaving 2 bases unmatched. The CDR3 consists of 13 residues. The DNA for the CDR3 is TGCGCCAGCAGAGGGGACTACACAGATACGCAGTATTTT. It encodes CASRGDYTDTQYF.

This clonotype was seen a few times. The chain combines TRBV12-3 or TRBV12-4 with TRBJ2-7, with a weak D call TRBD2 (6 bases). V was trimmed by 5 bases and J by 1 base, leaving 18 bases between them. The CDR3 loop spans 16 amino acids. The CDR3 loop is CASSPLGGRGSYEQYF. The DNA for the CDR3 is TGTGCCAGCAGTCCACTCGGGGGACGGGGGTCCTACGAGCAGTACTTC.

The chain recombines TRBV7-3 with TRBJ1-5; D remains unclear. V was pared by 3 bases and J by 7 bases, with 10 bases between. The CDR3 is 13 residues long. CDR1 is SGHTA, CDR2 FQGTGA, per germline. The CDR3 spells CASSLGLRQPQHF. The CDR3 DNA sequence: TGTGCCAGCAGCTTGGGCCTTCGACAGCCCCAGCATTTT.

This chain connects TRBV4-1 to TRBJ2-7; 9 bases map to TRBD1. CDR1 and CDR2 (germline): MGHRA, YSYEKL. The CDR3 is 16 residues long. V was pared by 3 bases and J by 2 bases, with 8 bases of the junction left unmatched. The CDR3 is CASSQGTGGRPYEQYF. CDR3 DNA: TGCGCCAGCAGCCAGGGTACAGGGGGCAGACCCTACGAGCAGTACTTC.

This clonotype was recorded a few times. The rearrangement joins TRBV7-9 to TRBJ2-7, with TRBD1 identical over 9 bases. The V segment lost 1 base and the J segment 5 bases; nucleotides outside the gene matches: 6. Germline V lookup: CDR1 SEHNR, CDR2 FQNEAQ (reference sequence). This CDR3 is 15 amino acids long. CDR3: CASSLVGQGLNEQYF. CDR3 nucleotides: TGTGCCAGCAGCTTAGTGGGACAGGGCCTCAACGAGCAGTACTTC.

This clonotype was counted between two and nine times. The chain joins TRBV11-2 to TRBJ2-5; D possibly corresponds to TRBD2 (5 bases). CDR1 and CDR2 from the germline V gene are SGHAT and FQNNGV. V was cut by 4 bases and J by 2 bases, with 14 bases left in between. There are 15 residues in the CDR3. The CDR3 coding sequence is TGTGCCAGCAGCTCCGCCTGGAGCGGACAAGAGACCCAGTACTTC. Translation gives CASSSAWSGQETQYF.

This clonotype was detected a few times. This chain joins TRBV10-1 and TRBJ1-1; TRBD1 aligns across 7 bases. The V and J ends lost 2 bases and 6 bases, in that order; junction bases with no gene match: 3. The germline gives CDR1 WNHNN, CDR2 SYGVQD (reference sequence). The CDR3 is 13 amino acids. The CDR3 DNA reads TGCGCCAGCAGTGAGAGGGGGCGCTCTGAAGCTTTCTTT. This encodes CASSERGRSEAFF.

This clonotype was observed a handful of times. V is TRBV18 and J is TRBJ2-6, with no clear D. This CDR3 spans 16 amino acids. Germline V gene data show CDR1 as KGHSH and CDR2 as LQKENI. Trimming pared 0 bases from V and 7 bases from J, leaving 13 bases between. Written as DNA, the CDR3 is TGTGCCAGCTCACCACCGAACAGAAAGGAAGCCAACGTCCTGACTTTC. Amino acids: CASSPPNRKEANVLTF.

The chain uses TRBV5-1 and TRBJ1-1; perhaps TRBD1 as D (5 bases). CDR3 length: 14 residues. Germline-derived CDR1 and CDR2 are SGHRS and YFSETQ. The V end was cut by 2 bases, the J end by 5 bases, with 13 bases between. Written as DNA, the CDR3 is TGCGCCAGCAGCTTAGGGGACGCGAGGACTGAAGCTTTCTTT. Amino acids: CASSLGDARTEAFF.

This clonotype was found a few times. V usage is TRBV15 and J usage is TRBJ1-5, with a tentative D call TRBD1 (5 bases). V lost 1 base and J lost 4, with 11 bases in between. From germline, CDR1 is LNHNV and CDR2 YYDKDF (reference sequence). The CDR3 loop spans 15 amino acids. CDR3 sequence reads: CATSRVAGTNQPQHF. The CDR3 coding sequence is TGTGCCACCAGCAGAGTGGCAGGGACTAATCAGCCCCAGCATTTT.

In its sample, this clonotype was seen a few times. This rearrangement joins TRBV29-1 to TRBJ1-1, with 10 bases lining up with TRBD1. There are 12 residues in the CDR3. Per the germline V gene, CDR1 is SQVTM and CDR2 is ANQGSEA. Trimming took 7 bases from V and 1 from J; bases not matched to a gene: 0. The CDR3 bases are TGCAGCGGGGACAGGGGGAACACTGAAGCTTTCTTT. It is translated as CSGDRGNTEAFF.

This clonotype has more than one count but fewer than ten. The gene calls are TRBV5-1 and TRBJ2-7; D might be TRBD1 (6 bases). The CDR3 totals 14 residues. Deletions cut 0 bases from V and 2 bases from J, with 9 bases between. The germline V gene has CDR1 SGHRS and CDR2 YFSETQ. The CDR3 is CASSLGTDPYEQYF. CDR3 in DNA: TGCGCCAGCAGCTTGGGGACAGACCCCTACGAGCAGTACTTC.

V is TRBV4-1 and J is TRBJ1-1; possibly TRBD1 for D (5 bases). Germline assignment: CDR1 MGHRA and CDR2 YSYEKL. V lost 0 bases to trimming and J lost 3 bases, with 14 bases between them. The CDR3 covers 16 residues. The CDR3 is CASSQDGGGRDTEAFF. CDR3 bases: TGCGCCAGCAGCCAAGATGGGGGAGGTAGGGACACTGAAGCTTTCTTT.

V gene TRBV2 combines with J gene TRBJ2-2; 11 nucleotides align to TRBD2. Germline assignment: CDR1 SNHLY and CDR2 FYNNEI. V shed 10 bases and J 7 bases; nucleotides not matched to a gene: 11. The CDR3 is made up of 15 amino acids. In nucleotides, the CDR3 is TGTGCCACCCCCCCTACTAGCGGGGGCGTCGGGGAGCTGTTTTTT. Its translation: CATPPTSGGVGELFF. Based on the CDR3 plus reference TRBV2 and TRBJ2-2, the full variable domain is EPEVTQTPSHQVTQMGQEVILRCVPISNHLYFYWYRQILGQKVEFLVSFYNNEISEKSEIFDDQFSVERPDGSNFTLKIRSTKLEDSAMYFCATPPTSGGVGELFFGEGSRLTVL.

This clonotype came up a few times. The rearrangement links TRBV19 to TRBJ1-5; D unclear. The CDR3 runs to 17 residues. Trimming shortened V by 2 bases and J by 3 bases, and 17 bases separated the two germline ends. The germline V gene encodes CDR1 LNHDA and CDR2 SQIVND (reference sequence). The CDR3, as DNA: TGTGCCAGTAGTATACTCCTCGGGCAGGTTCCCAATCAGCCCCAGCATTTT. Protein product: CASSILLGQVPNQPQHF. The full variable domain, its missing parts supplied by reference TRBV19 and TRBJ1-5, is DGGITQSPKYLFRKEGQNVTLSCEQNLNHDAMYWYRQDPGQGLRLIYYSQIVNDFQKGDIAEGYSVSREKKESFPLTVTSAQKNPTAFYLCASSILLGQVPNQPQHFGDGTRLSIL.

This clonotype was found a few times. V and J are TRBV29-1 and TRBJ2-7, with no clear D. Germline CDR1 and CDR2: SQVTM and ANQGSEA. There are 12 residues in the CDR3. Trimming pared 3 bases from V and 7 bases from J, leaving 13 bases between. In DNA form, the CDR3 reads TGCAGCGTTGAGACCCAGGCCTGGGAGCAGTACTTC. Amino acids: CSVETQAWEQYF.

A few counts support this clonotype. The chain joins TRBV9 to TRBJ2-1; 12 nucleotides line up with TRBD2. This CDR3 has 18 amino acids. The germline CDR1 and CDR2 sequences are SGDLS and YYNGEE. V shed 0 bases and J 4 bases; nucleotides not matched to a gene: 8. The CDR3 loop reads CASSVASGLAGPYNEQFF. As DNA, the CDR3 is TGTGCCAGCAGCGTAGCTTCGGGACTAGCGGGTCCATACAATGAGCAGTTCTTC.